This TCR beta chain was obtained from a study of CD8+ T cells in alopecia areata. In the study overall: After 6 to 18 months of tofacitinib, follow-up continued 6 months off drug.

The sequencing template was cDNA reverse transcribed from extracted RNA. Repertoires were generated with immunoSEQ multiplex PCR, while TCRdb's copy carries only in-frame clones and drops some. The data show 150,000 or so clones, with 40% to 50% seen just once and less than 8% held by the top ten. The junction had 4 bases not matched to a gene; V was cut back by 0 bases and J by 3 bases. This CDR3 has 16 amino acids. Germline V gives CDR1 KGHSH, CDR2 LQKENI. V and J are TRBV18 and TRBJ2-1, with TRBD2 matching over 8 bases. Specimen: CD4+ T cells sorted from blood. This receptor was obtained from a human donor with alopecia areata. CDR3 in amino acids: CASSPPGGGVYNEQFF. CDR3 DNA sequence: TGTGCCAGCTCACCACCCGGGGGGGGAGTCTACAATGAGCAGTTCTTC. Full variable domain (rest looked up from reference TRBV18 and TRBJ2-1): NAGVMQNPRHLVRRRGQEARLRCSPMKGHSHVYWYRQLPEEGLKFMVYLQKENIIDESGMPKERFSAEFPKEGPSILRIQQVVRGDSAAYFCASSPPGGGVYNEQFFGPGTRLTVL.